These T cell receptor beta chains were read from a single sample in a study of CD8 T cells in Susac syndrome. TCRdb used MiXCR to reprocess the immunoSEQ multiplex PCR reads, holding one entry per CDR3 protein. The profile covers approximately 190,000 distinct CDR3 sequences, with about 95% appearing a single time and roughly 0.088% taken by the ten largest. Specimen: CD4+ T cells from PBMCs. These receptors came from a human donor with multiple sclerosis. Each CDR3 is given with its conserved first and last residue. A D gene is named only where the DNA matches it firmly. Clone size is not always given. Where it is, it says once, few, many or a class for expanded clones.

J gene: TRBJ2-3; clone size: NA; V gene: TRBV7-2; D gene: TRBD2; CDR3 DNA: TGTGCCAGCAGCTTAGACCTAGCGGGAGGATTCAGAGATACGCAGTATTTT; CDR3 protein: CASSLDLAGGFRDTQYF
J gene: TRBJ2-4; clone size: NA; V gene: TRBV15; D gene: NA; CDR3 DNA: TGTGCCACCAGCAGAGTGAGTTGGTACGGGGACATTCAGTACTTC; CDR3 protein: CATSRVSWYGDIQYF
J gene: TRBJ1-1; clone size: NA; V gene: TRBV30; D gene: NA; CDR3 DNA: TGTGCCTGGAGTGTATACAGCAGGACTGAAGCTTTCTTT; CDR3 protein: CAWSVYSRTEAFF
J gene: TRBJ2-3; clone size: NA; V gene: TRBV30; D gene: TRBD2; CDR3 DNA: TGTGCCTGGAGGCCCCCTGGGGGAGCGGGGGGGCGGATAGATACGCAGTATTTT; CDR3 protein: CAWRPPGGAGGRIDTQYF
J gene: TRBJ2-5; clone size: NA; V gene: TRBV7-9; D gene: NA; CDR3 DNA: TGTGCCAGCAGCCCCGGACCAGTCCAAGAGACCCAGTACTTC; CDR3 protein: CASSPGPVQETQYF
J gene: TRBJ1-2; clone size: NA; V gene: TRBV30; D gene: NA; CDR3 DNA: TGTGCCTGGAGTGATGGGGGCGTGCATGGCTACACCTTC; CDR3 protein: CAWSDGGVHGYTF
J gene: TRBJ2-3; clone size: NA; V gene: TRBV20-1; D gene: NA; CDR3 DNA: TGCAGTGCACGGCCGAGTGGAGATACGCAGTATTTT; CDR3 protein: CSARPSGDTQYF
J gene: TRBJ1-2; clone size: NA; V gene: TRBV7-9; D gene: NA; CDR3 DNA: TGTGCCAGCAGCTCCCCTGCAGGGCGCGGCTACACCTTC; CDR3 protein: CASSSPAGRGYTF
J gene: TRBJ1-1; clone size: NA; V gene: TRBV15; D gene: NA; CDR3 DNA: TGTGCCACCAGCAGAGATCGAGCAGGAAAGAACACTGAAGCTTTCTTT; CDR3 protein: CATSRDRAGKNTEAFF
J gene: TRBJ2-1; clone size: NA; V gene: TRBV6-1; D gene: TRBD2; CDR3 DNA: TGTGCCAGCAGTCCCCGGGCCCCGACTAGCGGGGGCCATGAGCAGTTCTTC; CDR3 protein: CASSPRAPTSGGHEQFF
J gene: TRBJ2-5; clone size: NA; V gene: TRBV3-1; D gene: NA; CDR3 DNA: TGTGCCAGCAGCCAACTGGCGGGACTCCAGTACTTC; CDR3 protein: CASSQLAGLQYF
J gene: TRBJ1-2; clone size: NA; V gene: TRBV14; D gene: NA; CDR3 DNA: TGTGCCAGCAGCCAAGTCGCTAACTATGGCTACACCTTC; CDR3 protein: CASSQVANYGYTF
J gene: TRBJ2-7; clone size: NA; V gene: TRBV6-5; D gene: TRBD1; CDR3 DNA: TGTGCCAGCAGTTACTCGGACAGGGGCGAGCAGTACTTC; CDR3 protein: CASSYSDRGEQYF
J gene: TRBJ2-3; clone size: NA; V gene: TRBV20-1; D gene: NA; CDR3 DNA: TGCAGTGCTAGAGTGGGGGGTAGCACAGATACGCAGTATTTT; CDR3 protein: CSARVGGSTDTQYF
J gene: TRBJ2-1; clone size: NA; V gene: TRBV2; D gene: NA; CDR3 DNA: TGTGCCAGCAGTCGAATAATAAACAATGAGCAGTTCTTC; CDR3 protein: CASSRIINNEQFF
J gene: TRBJ2-3; clone size: few; V gene: TRBV9; D gene: NA; CDR3 DNA: TGTGCCAGCTCCTCAGACAGCACAGATACGCAGTATTTT; CDR3 protein: CASSSDSTDTQYF
J gene: TRBJ2-2; clone size: NA; V gene: TRBV7-9; D gene: TRBD1; CDR3 DNA: TGTGCCAGCAGGCCACCAGGACAGGGAACGAACACCGGGGAGCTGTTTTTT; CDR3 protein: CASRPPGQGTNTGELFF